Below, one T cell receptor (beta chain) is given with its context. Germline V CDR1 and CDR2: LGHNA, YSLEER. V was pared by 0 bases and J by 2 bases, with 10 bases between. The CDR3 totals 16 residues. The sample comes from a study of blood T cell repertoires in COVID-19. Background on the study: Material from acute and convalescent COVID-19 was sourced from the United States, Italy and Spain.

Clones were read by immunoSEQ multiplex PCR, and TCRdb kept only the in-frame ones, dropping some. The data contain about 280,000 clones, 80% to 90% of them singletons. This TCR was sampled from a woman aged 50 to 65 who had recovered from COVID-19. The V and J genes are TRBV4-3 and TRBJ2-2, with D hard to call. The sample consisted of peripheral blood. Here the CDR3 reads CASSQDLLGNTGELFF. The CDR3 DNA reads TGCGCCAGCAGCCAAGATCTCCTTGGCAACACCGGGGAGCTGTTTTTT.